The clone carrying this TCR beta chain appeared many times. The antigen is not known. The sample's time point: newly diagnosed GD, antithyroid drugs for less than 3 months. TCR sequences were obtained from RNA taken from PBMCs. Doctors identified Graves' disease using the American Thyroid Association guidelines. Construction of TCR beta libraries relied on iRepertoire HTBI primers and on Arm-PCR targeting CDR3 regions. Each CDR3 protein gets one entry after TCRdb re-called the multiplex PCR reads with MiXCR. The sample lists approximately 350,000 distinct CDR3 sequences; about 10% were seen once. The data stem from a study of regulatory T cells in long-lasting Graves disease. Overall study results and limits: Peripheral blood, not thyroid tissue, was the sole material studied. TRBV28, TRBJ1-2 and TRBJ2-5 emerged as the favored segments in persistent disease.

This CDR3 contains 16 residues. V was clipped by 1 base and J by 2 bases; unmatched bases: 8. Germline V lookup: CDR1 MNHEY, CDR2 SVGEGT. The sample also formed part of further work on T cells in Graves' hyperthyroidism and ophthalmopathy.

The sequence was obtained from a woman aged 18-29 years with Graves disease. V and J are TRBV6-2 or TRBV6-3 and TRBJ2-7, with 7 bases that match TRBD2. This material consisted of peripheral blood mononuclear cells (PBMCs), taken at new diagnosis, from a patient treated with antithyroid drugs. CDR3 region: CASSYLGGSRAYEQYF. In nucleotides, the CDR3 is TGTGCCAGCAGTTACTTGGGAGGGAGTCGGGCCTACGAGCAGTACTTC.